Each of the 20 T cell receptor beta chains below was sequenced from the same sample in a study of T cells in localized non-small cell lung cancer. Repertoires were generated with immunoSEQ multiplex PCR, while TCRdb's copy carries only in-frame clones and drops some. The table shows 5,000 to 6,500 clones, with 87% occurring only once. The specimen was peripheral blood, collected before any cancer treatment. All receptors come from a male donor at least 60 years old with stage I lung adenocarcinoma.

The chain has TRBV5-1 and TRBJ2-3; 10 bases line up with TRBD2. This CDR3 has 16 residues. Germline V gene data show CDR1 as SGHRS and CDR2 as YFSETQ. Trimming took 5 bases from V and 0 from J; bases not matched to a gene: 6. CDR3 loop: CASSSRTSGSTDTQYF. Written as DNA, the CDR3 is TGCGCCAGCAGTTCCCGGACTAGCGGTAGCACAGATACGCAGTATTTT.

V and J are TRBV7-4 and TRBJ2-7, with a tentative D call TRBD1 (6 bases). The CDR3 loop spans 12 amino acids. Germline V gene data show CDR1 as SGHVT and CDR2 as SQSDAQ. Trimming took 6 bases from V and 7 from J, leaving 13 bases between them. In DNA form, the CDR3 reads TGTGCCAGCAGTTCGACAGGTAGGGAGCAGTACTTC. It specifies CASSSTGREQYF.

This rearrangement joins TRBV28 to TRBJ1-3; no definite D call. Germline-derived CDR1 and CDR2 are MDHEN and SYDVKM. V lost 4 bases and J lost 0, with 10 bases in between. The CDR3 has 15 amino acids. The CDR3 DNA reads TGTGCCAGCAGTTCCCTCGTTACCTCTGGAAACACCATATATTTT. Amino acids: CASSSLVTSGNTIYF.

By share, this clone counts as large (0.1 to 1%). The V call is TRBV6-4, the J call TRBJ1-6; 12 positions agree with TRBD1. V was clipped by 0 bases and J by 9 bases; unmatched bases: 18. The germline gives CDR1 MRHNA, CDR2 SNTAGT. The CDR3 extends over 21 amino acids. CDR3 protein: CASSDSRVGTGGARASSPLHF. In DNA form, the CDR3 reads TGTGCCAGCAGTGACTCCAGAGTAGGGACAGGGGGCGCTCGGGCCAGTTCACCCCTCCACTTT.

The CDR3 region is CASMGTDTQYF. CDR3 DNA: TGTGCCAGCATGGGCACAGATACGCAGTATTTT. This chain links TRBV6-1 with TRBJ2-3, with D hard to call. The CDR3 spans 11 residues. Trimming stripped 7 bases from V and 1 base from J, with 3 bases between. Germline V gene sequence: CDR1 MNHNS, CDR2 SASEGT.

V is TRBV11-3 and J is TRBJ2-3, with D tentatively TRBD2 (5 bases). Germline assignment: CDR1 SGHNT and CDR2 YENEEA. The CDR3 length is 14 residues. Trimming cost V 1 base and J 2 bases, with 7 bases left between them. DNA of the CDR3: TGTGCCAGCAGCTTAGGCGGGCCCACAGATACGCAGTATTTT. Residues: CASSLGGPTDTQYF. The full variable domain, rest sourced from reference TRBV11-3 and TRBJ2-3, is EAGVVQSPRYKIIEKKQPVAFWCNPISGHNTLYWYLQNLGQGPELLIRYENEEAVDDSQLPKDRFSAERLKGVDSTLKIQPAELGDSAVYLCASSLGGPTDTQYFGPGTRLTVL.

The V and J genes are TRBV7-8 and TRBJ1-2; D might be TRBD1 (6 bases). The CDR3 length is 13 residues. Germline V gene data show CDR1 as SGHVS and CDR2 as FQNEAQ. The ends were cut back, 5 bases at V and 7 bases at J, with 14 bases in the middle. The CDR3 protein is CASSVTGLGGYTF. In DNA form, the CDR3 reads TGTGCCAGCAGCGTTACAGGGCTCGGTGGCTACACCTTC.

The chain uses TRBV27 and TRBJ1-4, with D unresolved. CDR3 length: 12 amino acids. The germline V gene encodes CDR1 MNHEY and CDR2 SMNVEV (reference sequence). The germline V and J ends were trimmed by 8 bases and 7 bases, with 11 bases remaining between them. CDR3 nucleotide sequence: TGTGCCAGCGGCGGGTGGAGTGAAAAACTGTTTTTT. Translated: CASGGWSEKLFF.

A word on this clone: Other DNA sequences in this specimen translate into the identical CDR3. CDR3 nucleotide sequence: TGTGCCAGCAGTGGGGGTCGGGGGGCTTCGAGCGGCTACACCTTC. Its translation is CASSGGRGASSGYTF. This chain links TRBV6-5 with TRBJ1-2, with D perhaps matching TRBD1 (6 bases). Looked up from germline, CDR1 is MNHEY and CDR2 is SVGAGI. This CDR3 spans 15 amino acids. Trimming took off 5 bases at V and 8 bases at J, with 21 bases between the two ends.

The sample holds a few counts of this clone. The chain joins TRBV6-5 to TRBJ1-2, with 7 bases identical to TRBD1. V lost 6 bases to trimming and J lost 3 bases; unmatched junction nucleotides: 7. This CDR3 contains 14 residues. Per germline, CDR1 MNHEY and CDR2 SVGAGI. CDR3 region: CASRPPGGYYGYTF. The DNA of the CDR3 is TGTGCCAGCAGGCCTCCAGGGGGTTACTATGGCTACACCTTC.

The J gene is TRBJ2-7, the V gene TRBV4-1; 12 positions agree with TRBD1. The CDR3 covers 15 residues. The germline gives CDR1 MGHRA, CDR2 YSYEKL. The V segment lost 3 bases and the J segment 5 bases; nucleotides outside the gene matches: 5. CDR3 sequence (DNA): TGCGCCAGCAGCCAGGTCGGGACAGGGGGCAACGAGCAGTACGTC. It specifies CASSQVGTGGNEQYV.

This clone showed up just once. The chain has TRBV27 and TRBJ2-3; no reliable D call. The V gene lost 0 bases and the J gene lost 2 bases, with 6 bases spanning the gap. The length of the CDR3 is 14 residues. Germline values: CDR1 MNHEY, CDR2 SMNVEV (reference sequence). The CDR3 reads CASSLSPLTDTQYF. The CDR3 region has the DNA TGTGCCAGCAGTTTATCGCCTCTCACAGATACGCAGTATTTT.

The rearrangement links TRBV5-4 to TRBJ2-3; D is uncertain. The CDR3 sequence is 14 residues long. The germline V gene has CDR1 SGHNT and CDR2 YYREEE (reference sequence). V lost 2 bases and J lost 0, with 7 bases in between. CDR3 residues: CASSFYSSTDTQYF. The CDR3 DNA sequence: TGTGCCAGCAGCTTCTACTCTAGCACAGATACGCAGTATTTT.

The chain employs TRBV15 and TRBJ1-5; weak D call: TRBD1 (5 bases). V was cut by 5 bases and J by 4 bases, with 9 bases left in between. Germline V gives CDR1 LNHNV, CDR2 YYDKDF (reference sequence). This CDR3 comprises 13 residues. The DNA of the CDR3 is TGTGCCACCAGCGGGGGAGGTAATCAGCCCCAGCATTTT. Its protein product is CATSGGGNQPQHF.

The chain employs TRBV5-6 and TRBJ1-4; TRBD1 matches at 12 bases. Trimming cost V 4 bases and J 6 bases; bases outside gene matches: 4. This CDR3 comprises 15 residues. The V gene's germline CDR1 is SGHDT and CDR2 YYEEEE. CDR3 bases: TGTGCCAGCAGCGGGACAGGGGGCGCGGATGAAAAACTGTTTTTT. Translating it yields CASSGTGGADEKLFF.

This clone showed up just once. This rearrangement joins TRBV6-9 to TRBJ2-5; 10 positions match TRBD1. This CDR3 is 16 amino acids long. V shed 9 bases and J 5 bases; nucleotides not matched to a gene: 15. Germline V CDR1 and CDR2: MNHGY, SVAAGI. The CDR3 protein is CARQVRDRGSGETQYF. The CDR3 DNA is TGTGCCAGACAAGTTCGGGACAGGGGTTCAGGGGAGACCCAGTACTTC.

In DNA, the CDR3 is TGTGCCAGCAGCTCTACTCAGGGATATCACACTGAAGCTTTCTTT. Encoded protein: CASSSTQGYHTEAFF. V usage is TRBV11-2 and J usage is TRBJ1-1, with a weak D call TRBD1 (5 bases). The CDR3 consists of 15 residues. V was trimmed by 4 bases and J by 3 bases, leaving 15 bases between them. Germline loops: CDR1 SGHAT, CDR2 FQNNGV.

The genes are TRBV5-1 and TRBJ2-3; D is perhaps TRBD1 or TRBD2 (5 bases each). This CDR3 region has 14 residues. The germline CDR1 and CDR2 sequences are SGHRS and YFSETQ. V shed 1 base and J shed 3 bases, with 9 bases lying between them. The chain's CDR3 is CASSLSGSTDTQYF. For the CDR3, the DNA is TGCGCCAGCAGCTTGTCAGGGAGTACAGATACGCAGTATTTT.

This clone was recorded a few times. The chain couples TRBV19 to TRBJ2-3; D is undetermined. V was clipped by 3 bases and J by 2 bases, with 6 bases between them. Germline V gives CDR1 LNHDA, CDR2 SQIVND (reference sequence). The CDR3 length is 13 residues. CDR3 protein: CASSMEVTDTQYF. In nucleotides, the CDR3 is TGTGCCAGTAGTATGGAAGTCACAGATACGCAGTATTTT.

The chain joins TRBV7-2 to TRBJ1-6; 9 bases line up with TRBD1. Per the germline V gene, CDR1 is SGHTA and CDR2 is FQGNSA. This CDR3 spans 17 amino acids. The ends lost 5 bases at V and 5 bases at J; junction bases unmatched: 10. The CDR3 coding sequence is TGTGCCAGCAGCCCGGGAGGACAGGGGTGGCATAATTCACCCCTCCACTTT. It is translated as CASSPGGQGWHNSPLHF.